Listed here are 11 T cell receptor beta chains from one sample, sequenced in a study of cytomegalovirus exposure and HLA in healthy donors. Use of 60 Vbeta and 13 Jbeta primers characterized the PCR. Profiled with immunoSEQ multiplex PCR; TCRdb holds only in-frame clones, not every one. The data contain some 99,000 clones, approximately 76% of them singletons. Input material: PBMCs. The receptors derive from a woman in her fifties or sixties in good health and CMV-seropositive.

This chain uses TRBV5-6 with TRBJ2-1; D ambiguous. V was shortened by 4 bases and J by 5 bases, with 7 bases between the two germline ends. The CDR3 totals 12 residues. Germline V lookup: CDR1 SGHDT, CDR2 YYEEEE. The CDR3 sequence is CASSDIHNEQFF. The CDR3 DNA is TGTGCCAGCAGCGACATCCACAATGAGCAGTTCTTC.

The gene calls are TRBV7-6 and TRBJ1-1; D perhaps matches TRBD1 (5 bases). CDR3 size: 14 residues. Germline-derived CDR1 and CDR2 are SGHVS and FNYEAQ. V was clipped by 5 bases and J by 1 base, with 11 bases between them. DNA of the CDR3: TGTGCCAGCAGCCCGGGACTGCAGAACACTGAAGCTTTCTTT. It is translated as CASSPGLQNTEAFF.

This rearrangement joins TRBV27 to TRBJ2-1, with 9 positions matching TRBD2. V shed 6 bases and J 0 bases; nucleotides not matched to a gene: 3. CDR3 length: 15 amino acids. Germline V CDR1 and CDR2: MNHEY, SMNVEV (reference sequence). The CDR3: CASSPSGNSYNEQFF. DNA of the CDR3: TGTGCCAGCAGCCCTAGCGGGAACTCCTACAATGAGCAGTTCTTC.

This chain joins TRBV5-6 and TRBJ2-2; 15 bases agree with TRBD2. The CDR3 contains 16 residues. J lost 7 bases, V lost 4 bases, and 5 bases had no gene match. In germline, CDR1 is SGHDT, CDR2 YYEEEE. Here the CDR3 reads CASSKGLAGGYGELFF. CDR3 coding DNA: TGTGCCAGCAGCAAGGGACTAGCGGGGGGCTACGGGGAGCTGTTTTTT.

This chain links TRBV10-3 with TRBJ1-2; D remains ambiguous. The germline gives CDR1 ENHRY, CDR2 SYGVKD. The CDR3 extends over 13 amino acids. Trimming stripped 4 bases from V and 4 bases from J, with 10 bases between. The CDR3 loop reads CAISGREAYGYTF. CDR3 DNA sequence: TGTGCCATCAGTGGTAGGGAGGCCTATGGCTACACCTTC.

The genes are TRBV5-8 and TRBJ2-2; 9 nucleotides agree with TRBD1. V gave up 6 bases and J gave up 6 bases; unmatched junction bases: 12. CDR3 length: 16 residues. Germline CDR1 SGHTS, CDR2 YDEGEE. This CDR3 reads CASTLTGQGGSGELFF. DNA of the CDR3: TGTGCCAGCACCCTGACGGGACAGGGAGGATCCGGGGAGCTGTTTTTT.

This chain joins TRBV6-5 and TRBJ2-7, with 8 bases aligning to TRBD1. In germline, CDR1 is MNHEY, CDR2 SVGAGI. The CDR3 runs to 11 residues. The trim removed 8 bases at V and 9 bases at J, leaving 6 bases unmatched. CDR3 bases: TGTGCCAGCCTATCCGGGACAGGGCAGTACTTC. It encodes CASLSGTGQYF.

This chain joins TRBV2 and TRBJ1-4; TRBD1 matches 12 bases. The J segment lost 3 bases and the V segment lost 6 bases, leaving 2 bases of the junction unmatched. Per the germline V gene, CDR1 is SNHLY and CDR2 is FYNNEI. The CDR3 length is 15 residues. As DNA, the CDR3 is TGTGCCAGCAGGGGACAGGGGGCGTCTAATGAAAAACTGTTTTTT. Protein sequence: CASRGQGASNEKLFF.

A note on this clone: One end of the junction is discordant with germline, which a read error may explain. The rearrangement joins TRBV10-3 to TRBJ2-1, with 14 bases that match TRBD2. CDR3 length: 18 amino acids. From germline, CDR1 is ENHRY and CDR2 SYGVKD. This CDR3 is CATSDPGLAGGMDNEQFF. In nucleotides, the CDR3 is TGTGCCACCAGTGACCCAGGACTAGCGGGAGGAATGGACAATGAGCAGTTCTTC.

V is TRBV10-3 and J is TRBJ1-4, with D perhaps TRBD1 (5 bases). The CDR3 is made up of 12 amino acids. With 6 bases removed from V and 4 bases from J, the gap between germline ends came to 6 bases. Germline loops: CDR1 ENHRY, CDR2 SYGVKD. Written as DNA, the CDR3 is TGTGCCATCAGACAGGATAATGAAAAACTGTTTTTT. It encodes CAIRQDNEKLFF.

This clone has just a few counts. The chain is built from TRBV5-1 and TRBJ1-1, with TRBD1 as a possible D gene (5 bases). V lost 4 bases and J 11 bases, leaving 15 bases between the germline ends. The CDR3 runs to 12 residues. The V gene's germline CDR1 is SGHRS and CDR2 YFSETQ. CDR3 nucleotide sequence: TGCGCCAGCAGCCCCCAGGTAGGGGCGGCTTTCTTT. This translates into CASSPQVGAAFF.